Many counts were recorded for the clone carrying this TCR beta chain. These data originate in a study of Graves' ophthalmopathy and Graves' hyperthyroidism. Study-wide context: Hyperthyroidism counted as stable given no ophthalmopathy within 18 months of follow-up.

Amplification of TCR beta CDR3 regions used RNA transcripts. First-round RT-PCR used HTBI primers; second-round multiplex PCR followed. TCRdb analysed the multiplex PCR reads with MiXCR anew, one entry per CDR3 protein. The sample lists 450,000 to 600,000 distinct CDR3 sequences; roughly 39% were seen once. No donor had other autoimmune disease, uncontrolled infection, pregnancy or lactation. This sequence originates from an adult man with Graves' hyperthyroidism. The sample was peripheral blood or thyroid tissue (not recorded which).

Written as DNA, the CDR3 is TGCAGCGTGGAGGAGTACTACGAGCAGTACTTC. It specifies CSVEEYYEQYF. The rearrangement links TRBV29-1 to TRBJ2-7, with a tentative D call TRBD2 (5 bases). This CDR3 contains 11 residues. Germline lookup yields CDR1 SQVTM and CDR2 ANQGSEA. V was trimmed by 6 bases and J by 3 bases, leaving 9 bases between them.